Given below is one T cell receptor (beta chain) in context. The record originates from a study of CD8+ T cells in alopecia areata. Sequencing used cDNA as its template, made by extracting RNA and reverse transcribing it. Some clones are missing from TCRdb's copy, which holds only in-frame ones; the method was immunoSEQ multiplex PCR. The data show about 150,000 clones, with 58% seen just once and under 8% held by the top ten. Between the trimmed V and J ends, which lost 4 bases and 5 bases, there was a span of 8 bases. The CDR3 contains 12 residues. Germline V gene sequence: CDR1 SQVTM, CDR2 ANQGSEA. The sample consisted of CD4+ T cells sorted from blood, taken at week 0. This clonotype originated in a human donor with alopecia areata. The V call is TRBV29-1, the J call TRBJ1-4, with D unclear. CDR3 in amino acids: CSVAAYNEKLFF. The CDR3 DNA reads TGCAGCGTTGCGGCATACAATGAAAAACTGTTTTTT.